This TCR beta chain appears in the sequencing data of a study of monozygotic twins with inflammatory bowel disease. Whole-study results and caveats: Clonotypes shared with others were fewer in IBD patients than in healthy twins, especially with disease activity.

Regarding this clonotype: Antigen specificity is unknown.

From its re-call of the 5' RACE reads, TCRdb lists each CDR3 protein once, without DNA. Its clone listing holds under 200,000 distinct CDR3 sequences. The CDR3 totals 13 residues. Germline CDR1 SGHTA, CDR2 FQGTGA. The chain joins TRBV7-3 to TRBJ2-5; the D call of TRBD1 rests on TCRdb alone, since no DNA is present to check it. Specimen: blood. This clonotype was obtained from a human donor with ulcerative colitis or Crohn's disease, or a healthy co-twin of an affected twin (not recorded which). This CDR3 is CASSLAPASSQYF.